The 10 T cell receptor beta chains listed next were all sequenced from one sample in a study of blood T cells in healthy people across ages. Through a sample-barcoded 5' primer and a J-beta primer mix, a second PCR was run for roughly 6 to 12 cycles. TCRdb passed the 5' RACE reads through MiXCR, listing each CDR3 protein once. The table includes roughly 790,000 distinct CDR3 sequences, approximately 39% detected once. The sequenced material came from blood. These receptors were taken from a woman in her fifties or sixties in good health.

The V and J genes are TRBV4-2 and TRBJ2-3, with 10 bases lining up with TRBD2. Germline V lookup: CDR1 LGHNA, CDR2 YNFKEQ. CDR3 size: 16 residues. V shed 3 bases, J shed 4 bases, and the junction held 7 bases outside the gene matches. The CDR3 DNA follows: TGTGCCAGCAGCCACCCCCTAGCGGGAGACGCAGATACGCAGTATTTT. It specifies CASSHPLAGDADTQYF.

V and J are TRBV6-2 or TRBV6-3 and TRBJ2-7; 8 bases are a match to TRBD2. The CDR3 spans 15 residues. The germline gives CDR1 MNHEY, CDR2 SVGEGT. Trimming at V came to 5 bases and at J to 1 base, leaving 7 bases not matched to a gene. The DNA of the CDR3 is TGTGCCAGCAGTACTTCACTAGCGGAGTCCTACGAGCAGTACTTC. As protein: CASSTSLAESYEQYF.

The DNA of the CDR3 is TGCGCCAGCAGCTTTCAAAATTCGGAGACCCAGTACTTC. Residues: CASSFQNSETQYF. The chain employs TRBV5-1 and TRBJ2-5, with D unclear. This CDR3 is 13 amino acids long. Trimming left V 2 bases short and J 5 bases short, with 10 bases between. Germline V gene lookup returns CDR1 SGHRS and CDR2 YFSETQ.

The chain carries TRBV12-3 or TRBV12-4 and TRBJ2-5; TRBD2 matches at 8 bases. The CDR3 loop spans 15 amino acids. The V and J ends lost 6 bases and 0 bases, in that order; junction bases with no gene match: 6. CDR3 DNA sequence: TGTGCCAGCAGCCCACTAGCGGCCTACCAAGAGACCCAGTACTTC. Protein sequence: CASSPLAAYQETQYF.

This clonotype has more than one count but fewer than ten. The J gene is TRBJ2-7, the V gene TRBV27; TRBD1 matches 11 bases. CDR1 and CDR2 from the germline V gene are MNHEY and SMNVEV (reference sequence). V gave up 6 bases and J gave up 2 bases; unmatched junction bases: 9. CDR3 length: 16 amino acids. The CDR3 protein is CASRPPRDRGAYEQYF. The DNA for the CDR3 is TGTGCCAGCAGACCTCCCCGGGACAGGGGGGCCTACGAGCAGTACTTC.

The V call is TRBV29-1, the J call TRBJ1-1, with D possibly being TRBD1 (5 bases). Trimming stripped 7 bases from V and 0 bases from J, with 15 bases between. Per the germline V gene, CDR1 is SQVTM and CDR2 is ANQGSEA. The CDR3 has 14 amino acids. The CDR3 region is CSASTGTVNTEAFF. The CDR3 DNA is TGCAGCGCCTCTACCGGGACGGTGAACACTGAAGCTTTCTTT. The whole variable domain, remainder taken from reference TRBV29-1 and TRBJ1-1, is SAVISQKPSRDICQRGTSLTIQCQVDSQVTMMFWYRQQPGQSLTLIATANQGSEATYESGFVIDKFPISRPNLTFSTLTVSNMSPEDSSIYLCSASTGTVNTEAFFGQGTRLTVV.

This clonotype showed up many times. The chain has TRBV28 and TRBJ2-2, with 7 bases that match TRBD2. Germline V gene data show CDR1 as MDHEN and CDR2 as SYDVKM. V trimming: 4 bases; J trimming: 0 bases; junction bases outside the gene matches: 2. This CDR3 is 15 amino acids long. The CDR3 loop reads CASSSSGTNTGELFF. The CDR3 DNA reads TGTGCCAGCAGTTCTAGCGGCACGAACACCGGGGAGCTGTTTTTT.

V and J are TRBV21-1 and TRBJ2-3; no DNA check was done on the table's D call, TRBD1. TRBV21-1 is described as a pseudogene. This CDR3 has 18 amino acids. The CDR3 reads CASTHLNTGTGGSDTQYF. The CDR3 DNA sequence: TGTGCCAGCACGCATCTTAATACCGGGACAGGGGGCTCAGATACGCAGTATTTT.

V and J are TRBV20-1 and TRBJ2-7; no clear D gene. Germline CDR1 and CDR2: DFQATT and SNEGSKA (reference sequence). CDR3 length equals 15 residues. V gave up 6 bases and J gave up 4 bases, with 22 bases separating them. CDR3 in amino acids: CSALVAAGLSYEQYF. As DNA, the CDR3 is TGCAGTGCCCTTGTGGCGGCTGGTCTCTCATACGAGCAGTACTTC.

V usage is TRBV29-1 and J usage is TRBJ2-7; D may be TRBD2 (6 bases). The end of the DNA fits TRBJ2-5 better, so the J call may be wrong. The CDR3 spans 11 residues. Per the germline V gene, CDR1 is SQVTM and CDR2 is ANQGSEA. As DNA, the CDR3 is TGCAGCGTTTGGCTGGGGGGGACCCAGTACTTC. It specifies CSVWLGGTQYF.